A single sample is the source of the 20 T cell receptor beta chains below, sequenced in a study of neoadjuvant nivolumab and ipilimumab in lung cancer. TCRdb keeps only in-frame clones here, not all; method: immunoSEQ multiplex PCR. The profile shows roughly 28,000 clones, 75% to 85% of them singletons. The material was tumor tissue, obtained after neoadjuvant nivolumab, alone or with ipilimumab, at or shortly before surgery. The receptors come from an adult with non-small cell lung cancer.

The V and J genes are TRBV29-1 and TRBJ1-6; 8 bases are shared with TRBD1. The CDR3 totals 15 residues. The V gene end was trimmed by 7 bases and the J gene end by 0 bases; junction bases not matched to a gene: 5. In germline, CDR1 is SQVTM, CDR2 ANQGSEA. CDR3: CSARTGSSYNSPLHF. In nucleotides, the CDR3 is TGCAGCGCCCGGACAGGGAGCTCCTATAATTCACCCCTCCACTTT.

The J gene is TRBJ2-7, the V gene TRBV4-1; D is perhaps TRBD1 or TRBD2 (5 bases each). The CDR3 runs to 13 residues. The germline V gene has CDR1 MGHRA and CDR2 YSYEKL. The ends were cut back, 3 bases at V and 3 bases at J, with 9 bases in the middle. CDR3 coding DNA: TGCGCCAGCAGCCAGGGGACCCACTACGAGCAGTACTTC. This sequence encodes CASSQGTHYEQYF.

The chain joins TRBV29-1 to TRBJ1-1; D is perhaps TRBD1 (6 bases). In germline, CDR1 is SQVTM, CDR2 ANQGSEA. V was clipped by 5 bases and J by 0 bases, with 10 bases between them. There are 13 residues in the CDR3. The CDR3 DNA reads as TGCAGCGTTCCGGGACACATGAACACTGAAGCTTTCTTT. It codes for CSVPGHMNTEAFF.

The V gene is TRBV5-1, the J gene TRBJ2-7, with D possibly TRBD1 on 6 matching bases. This CDR3 region has 15 residues. CDR1 and CDR2 from the germline V gene are SGHRS and YFSETQ. V lost 2 bases, J lost 1 base, and 13 bases lay in between. CDR3 nucleotides: TGCGCCAGCAGCTTAAGTGGGACAACTTCCTACGAGCAGTACTTC. This encodes CASSLSGTTSYEQYF. Supplemented by reference TRBV5-1 and TRBJ2-7, the full variable domain reads KAGVTQTPRYLIKTRGQQVTLSCSPISGHRSVSWYQQTPGQGLQFLFEYFSETQRNKGNFPGRFSGRQFSNSRSEMNVSTLELGDSALYLCASSLSGTTSYEQYFGPGTRLTVT.

The chain uses TRBV5-6 and TRBJ1-4; D is ambiguous. The CDR3 runs 13 residues. Trimming took 1 base from V and 8 from J, leaving 9 bases between them. Germline V gene sequence: CDR1 SGHDT, CDR2 YYEEEE. In DNA, the CDR3 is TGTGCCAGCAGCTTGAGAGTAGCCGAAAAACTGTTTTTT. Translated, it gives CASSLRVAEKLFF. Variable domain in full (rest from reference TRBV5-6 and TRBJ1-4): DAGVTQSPTHLIKTRGQQVTLRCSPKSGHDTVSWYQQALGQGPQFIFQYYEEEERQRGNFPDRFSGHQFPNYSSELNVNALLLGDSALYLCASSLRVAEKLFFGSGTQLSVL.

The chain is built from TRBV11-1 and TRBJ2-5; the D gene is possibly TRBD1 (5 bases). The ends were cut back, 3 bases at V and 4 bases at J, with 9 bases in the middle. CDR1 and CDR2 (germline): SGHAT, FQDESV (reference sequence). The CDR3 is 13 amino acids. CDR3 sequence reads: CASSFGAGETQYF. The CDR3 DNA reads as TGTGCCAGCAGCTTTGGGGCCGGAGAGACCCAGTACTTC.

The V and J genes are TRBV28 and TRBJ2-7, with D possibly matching TRBD1 (6 bases). Per germline, CDR1 MDHEN and CDR2 SYDVKM. Trimming left V 2 bases short and J 1 base short, with 12 bases between. The CDR3 is 15 residues long. The CDR3 nucleotides are TGTGCCAGCAGTTTACCCGGACAGACATCCTACGAGCAGTACTTC. This translates into CASSLPGQTSYEQYF. Filled out from reference TRBV28 and TRBJ2-7, the complete variable domain reads DVKVTQSSRYLVKRTGEKVFLECVQDMDHENMFWYRQDPGLGLRLIYFSYDVKMKEKGDIPEGYSVSREKKERFSLILESASTNQTSMYLCASSLPGQTSYEQYFGPGTRLTVT.

This clone was counted between two and nine times. The gene calls are TRBV11-3 and TRBJ2-1; the match to TRBD1 covers 9 bases. The CDR3 covers 15 residues. The junction had 4 bases not matched to a gene; V was cut back by 6 bases and J by 1 base. CDR1 is SGHNT and CDR2 is YENEEA in the germline V gene. Written as DNA, the CDR3 is TGTGCCAGCAGTACCGGGACAGGGTCCTACAATGAGCAGTTCTTC. This codes for CASSTGTGSYNEQFF.

The chain links TRBV4-1 to TRBJ1-2; D is ambiguous. Germline lookup yields CDR1 MGHRA and CDR2 YSYEKL. This CDR3 is 14 amino acids long. Trimming stripped 3 bases from V and 4 bases from J, with 12 bases between. The CDR3 DNA reads TGCGCCAGCAGCCAGGAGGTAAACGTCTATGGCTACACCTTC. Residues: CASSQEVNVYGYTF.

The V call is TRBV7-2, the J call TRBJ2-1, with 9 nucleotides matching TRBD2. CDR1 is SGHTA, CDR2 FQGNSA, per germline. The CDR3 sequence is 17 residues long. Germline trimming cut 5 bases from V and 4 bases from J; bases unmatched to any gene: 12. The CDR3 DNA is TGTGCCAGCAGCCTTACTAGGACTAGCGTCTCTTACAATGAGCAGTTCTTC. Encoded protein: CASSLTRTSVSYNEQFF.

This rearrangement joins TRBV28 to TRBJ2-2; unclear D gene. This CDR3 spans 15 amino acids. Germline V gene lookup returns CDR1 MDHEN and CDR2 SYDVKM. V dropped 6 bases and J dropped 6 bases, with 17 bases sitting between them. CDR3 sequence: CASSLTVGPSGELFF. CDR3 bases: TGTGCCAGCAGCTTAACCGTCGGACCCTCCGGGGAGCTGTTTTTT.

This clone was recorded a few times. The V and J genes are TRBV5-5 and TRBJ1-4; D uncertain. Trimming took off 1 base at V and 7 bases at J, with 8 bases between the two ends. The germline CDR1 and CDR2 sequences are SGHKS and YYEKEE (reference sequence). The CDR3 consists of 13 residues. CDR3 nucleotide sequence: TGTGCCAGCAGCTTGTCCGGGAGTGAAAAACTGTTTTTT. Its translation: CASSLSGSEKLFF.

The chain links TRBV28 to TRBJ1-2; D gene ambiguous. V dropped 3 bases and J dropped 5 bases, with 7 bases sitting between them. Per germline, CDR1 MDHEN and CDR2 SYDVKM. The CDR3 runs 12 residues. The CDR3 nucleotides read TGTGCCAGCAGTTTTGAGGGATATGGCTACACCTTC. Translating gives CASSFEGYGYTF.

The chain has TRBV29-1 and TRBJ1-1; D may be TRBD1 (5 bases). The CDR3 runs 13 residues. Germline loops: CDR1 SQVTM, CDR2 ANQGSEA. V was shortened by 7 bases and J by 4 bases, with 16 bases between the two germline ends. The chain's CDR3 is CSAQTAIGTEAFF. CDR3 coding DNA: TGCAGCGCCCAGACAGCGATTGGCACTGAAGCTTTCTTT.

The chain combines TRBV12-2 with TRBJ2-3. TRBV12-2 is marked as a pseudogene. The CDR3 runs 17 residues. The CDR3 region is CASRLASKVSSTDTQYF. CDR3 nucleotide sequence: TGTGCAAGTCGCTTAGCTAGTAAAGTCAGCAGCACAGATACGCAGTATTTT.

Written as DNA, the CDR3 is TGTGCCAGCAGTGAAGTCTTCGGGGCGGGGCAGGGTAGCTCGGAGACCCAGTACTTC. Amino acid sequence: CASSEVFGAGQGSSETQYF. The chain is built from TRBV6-1 and TRBJ2-5, with D perhaps matching TRBD2 (6 bases). Per the germline V gene, CDR1 is MNHNS and CDR2 is SASEGT. The CDR3 runs 19 residues. Deletions cut 1 base from V and 5 bases from J, with 26 bases between.

The chain carries TRBV28 and TRBJ2-1; 8 bases agree with TRBD2. CDR1 and CDR2 from the germline V gene are MDHEN and SYDVKM. The junction had 17 bases not matched to a gene; V was cut back by 8 bases and J by 5 bases. CDR3 length equals 17 residues. Here the CDR3 DNA reads TGTGCCAGCGCCCAAGCTAAAGCGGGAGTAAACCACAATGAGCAGTTCTTC. As protein: CASAQAKAGVNHNEQFF.

The sample holds a few counts of this clone. The CDR3 DNA follows: TGTGCCAGCGCGTCCGGACAGGGAGGCACAGATACGCAGTATTTT. Encoded protein: CASASGQGGTDTQYF. The chain is built from TRBV18 and TRBJ2-3; TRBD1 aligns across 8 bases. CDR1 and CDR2 from the germline V gene are KGHSH and LQKENI. There are 15 residues in the CDR3. V was pared by 8 bases and J by 1 base, with 8 bases of the junction left unmatched.

As concerns this clone: Other DNA sequences within the sample encode an identical CDR3. The chain combines TRBV19 with TRBJ2-1, with TRBD2 matching 11 bases. The CDR3 is made up of 14 amino acids. The germline gives CDR1 LNHDA, CDR2 SQIVND (reference sequence). Losses at the gene ends were 8 bases for V and 5 bases for J; bases not matched to a gene: 5. The CDR3: CASHSGGADNEQFF. The DNA of the CDR3 is TGTGCCAGTCATAGCGGGGGGGCAGACAATGAGCAGTTCTTC.

This chain connects TRBV4-1 to TRBJ1-6, with 8 bases that match TRBD1. J lost 11 bases, V lost 4 bases, and 10 bases had no gene match. The V gene's germline CDR1 is MGHRA and CDR2 YSYEKL. CDR3 length: 15 residues. The CDR3 DNA reads TGCGCCAGCAGCCTCGCAGGGGGCCAGGGGCCACCCCTCCACTTT. This translates into CASSLAGGQGPPLHF.